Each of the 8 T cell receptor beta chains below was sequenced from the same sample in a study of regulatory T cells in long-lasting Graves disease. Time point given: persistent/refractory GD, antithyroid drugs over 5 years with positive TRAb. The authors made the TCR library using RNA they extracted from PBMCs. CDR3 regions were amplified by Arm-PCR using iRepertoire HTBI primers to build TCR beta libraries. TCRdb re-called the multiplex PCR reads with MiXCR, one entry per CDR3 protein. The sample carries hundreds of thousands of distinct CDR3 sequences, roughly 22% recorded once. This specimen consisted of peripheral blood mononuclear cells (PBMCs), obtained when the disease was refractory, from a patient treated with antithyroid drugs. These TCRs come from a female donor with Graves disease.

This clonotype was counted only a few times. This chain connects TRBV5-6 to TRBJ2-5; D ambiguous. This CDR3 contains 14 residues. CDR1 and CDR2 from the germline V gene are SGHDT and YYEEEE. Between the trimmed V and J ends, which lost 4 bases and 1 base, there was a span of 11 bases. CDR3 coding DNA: TGTGCCAGCAGCCGCGATATAAGCCAAGAGACCCAGTACTTC. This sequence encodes CASSRDISQETQYF.

The CDR3, as DNA: TGTGCCAGCAGCCGTTTTCTTGGGGAAAACACCGGGGAGCTGTTTTTT. Translated, it gives CASSRFLGENTGELFF. The genes are TRBV7-9 and TRBJ2-2; no clear D. The V gene's germline CDR1 is SEHNR and CDR2 FQNEAQ (reference sequence). Trimming stripped 5 bases from V and 2 bases from J, with 15 bases between. This CDR3 is 16 amino acids long.

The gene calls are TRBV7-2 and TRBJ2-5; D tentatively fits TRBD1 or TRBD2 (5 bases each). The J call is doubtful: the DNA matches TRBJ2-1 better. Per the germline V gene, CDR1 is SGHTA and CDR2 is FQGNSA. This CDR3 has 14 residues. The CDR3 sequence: CASSPGRISNEQFF. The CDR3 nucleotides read TGTGCCAGCAGCCCGGGACGGATTTCCAATGAGCAGTTCTTC.

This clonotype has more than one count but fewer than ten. The CDR3 loop reads CAWGDSLNQPQHF. In DNA form, the CDR3 reads TGTGCCTGGGGGGACAGTCTTAATCAGCCCCAGCATTTT. V usage is TRBV30 and J usage is TRBJ1-5; 7 bases fit TRBD1. Germline-derived CDR1 and CDR2 are GTSNPN and SVGIG (reference sequence). The length of the CDR3 is 13 residues. Trimming at V came to 5 bases and at J to 4 bases, leaving 5 bases not matched to a gene.

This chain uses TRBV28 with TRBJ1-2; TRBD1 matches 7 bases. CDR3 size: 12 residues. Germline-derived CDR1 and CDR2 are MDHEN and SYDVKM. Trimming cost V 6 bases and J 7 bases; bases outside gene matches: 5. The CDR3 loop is CASSTRGTGYTF. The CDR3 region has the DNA TGTGCCAGCAGCACCAGGGGGACTGGCTACACCTTC.

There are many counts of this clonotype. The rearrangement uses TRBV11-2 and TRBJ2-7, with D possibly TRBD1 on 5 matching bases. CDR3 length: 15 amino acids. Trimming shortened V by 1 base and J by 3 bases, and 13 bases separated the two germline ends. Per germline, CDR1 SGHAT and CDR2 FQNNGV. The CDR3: CASSLVRPGRYEQYF. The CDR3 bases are TGTGCCAGCAGCTTAGTTCGCCCAGGGCGCTACGAGCAGTACTTC.

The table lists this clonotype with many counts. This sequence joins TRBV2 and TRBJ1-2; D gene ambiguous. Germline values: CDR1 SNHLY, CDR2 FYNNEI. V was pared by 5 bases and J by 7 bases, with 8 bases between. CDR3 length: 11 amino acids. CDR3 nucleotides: TGTGCCAGCAGTCAAGGATCTGGCTACACCTTC. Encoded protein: CASSQGSGYTF.

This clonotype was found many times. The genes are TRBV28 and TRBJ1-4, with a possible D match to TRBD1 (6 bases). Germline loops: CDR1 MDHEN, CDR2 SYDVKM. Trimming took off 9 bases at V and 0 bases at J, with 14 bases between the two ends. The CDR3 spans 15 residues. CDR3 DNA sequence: TGTGCCAGAGGGGGAAGGAGTCCAACTAATGAAAAACTGTTTTTT. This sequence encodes CARGGRSPTNEKLFF.